Below are 20 T cell receptor beta chains sequenced from a single sample in a study of spatial heterogeneity in lung cancer (dated by TCRdb to about 2019). Explained via the paper, the time point label denotes: sample taken at primary tumor resection. For TCR sequencing, whole RNA was extracted from tumor and nontumor lung tissue, or from cryopreserved PBMC samples, and no cell sorting was done. The library was built by means of 5' RACE. Sequencing was performed on a NextSeq 500. Clones were called with MiXCR by TCRdb after fastp trimmed the public reads at Q25, and only in-frame beta chains were retained. All rows with the same CDR3 protein become a single entry with the most common DNA and genes. The sample data list about 12,000 distinct CDR3 sequences, and more than 15% of these were observed just once. Roughly half of the sample goes to the ten largest clones. The material sequenced was PBMCs, taken at surgery. These receptors were obtained from a male donor with early-stage non-small cell lung cancer.

The V call is TRBV5-1, the J call TRBJ2-7; D unresolved. Per germline, CDR1 SGHRS and CDR2 YFSETQ. The CDR3 runs 13 residues. V was trimmed by 0 bases and J by 3 bases, leaving 7 bases between them. In nucleotides, the CDR3 is TGCGCCAGCAGCTTGGAGGGCAACTACGAGCAGTACTTC. This gives the protein CASSLEGNYEQYF.

This rearrangement joins TRBV28 to TRBJ1-5; 8 bases line up with TRBD1. The CDR3 runs 13 residues. Germline V gives CDR1 MDHEN, CDR2 SYDVKM. After removal of 8 bases from V and 6 bases from J, the junction contained 6 bases not matched to a gene. In DNA, the CDR3 is TGTGCCAGCTCTGGACAGGGAGGTCAGCCCCAGCATTTT. It is translated as CASSGQGGQPQHF.

The table lists this clonotype with many counts. The chain recombines TRBV9 with TRBJ2-1, with 8 bases that match TRBD1. The CDR3 extends over 15 amino acids. Germline assignment: CDR1 SGDLS and CDR2 YYNGEE. Trimming removed 7 bases from V and 4 bases from J; junction bases left unmatched: 10. The CDR3 is CASGPPGGAYNEQFF. CDR3 nucleotides: TGTGCCAGCGGCCCACCAGGGGGCGCATACAATGAGCAGTTCTTC.

In this sample, this clonotype is medium-sized (0.01 to 0.1%). The gene calls are TRBV28 and TRBJ2-1, with TRBD1 as a possible D gene (6 bases). The CDR3 contains 14 residues. Germline V gives CDR1 MDHEN, CDR2 SYDVKM. The V gene lost 3 bases and the J gene lost 6 bases, with 12 bases spanning the gap. The CDR3 DNA is TGTGCCAGCAGTTTTGTTCAGGGGACCAATGAGCAGTTCTTC. This translates into CASSFVQGTNEQFF.

This clonotype has at least ten counts. This chain links TRBV6-9 with TRBJ2-3; TRBD1 or TRBD2 may be the D gene (5 bases each). CDR1 is MNHGY, CDR2 SVAAGI, per germline. The CDR3 runs to 14 residues. V lost 8 bases and J 0 bases, leaving 12 bases between the germline ends. In nucleotides, the CDR3 is TGTGCCAGCCTTAGGGACCGGAGCACAGATACGCAGTATTTT. The encoded protein is CASLRDRSTDTQYF.

The J gene is TRBJ1-2, the V gene TRBV2, with D perhaps TRBD1 (5 bases). Trimming removed 3 bases at V and 2 bases at J, with 10 bases between. This CDR3 has 14 residues. The germline CDR1 and CDR2 sequences are SNHLY and FYNNEI. This CDR3 reads CASSENRSNYGYTF. CDR3 bases: TGTGCCAGCAGTGAGAACAGGTCCAACTATGGCTACACCTTC.

This clonotype was counted a few times. The chain has TRBV13 and TRBJ1-1; D not certain. V was trimmed by 5 bases and J by 0 bases, leaving 10 bases between them. The CDR3 consists of 14 residues. Germline V gene lookup returns CDR1 PRHDT and CDR2 FYEKMQ (reference sequence). As DNA, the CDR3 is TGTGCCAGCAGCAGGAGTAGGGTGAACACTGAAGCTTTCTTT. It yields the protein CASSRSRVNTEAFF.

This chain uses TRBV7-3 with TRBJ2-7, with TRBD2 identical over 11 bases. The CDR3 totals 15 residues. The ends lost 1 base at V and 4 bases at J; junction bases unmatched: 3. CDR1 and CDR2 (germline): SGHTA, FQGTGA. CDR3 amino acids: CASSLIAGGRYEQYF. DNA of the CDR3: TGTGCCAGCAGCTTAATAGCGGGAGGGAGGTACGAGCAGTACTTC. Based on the CDR3 plus reference TRBV7-3 and TRBJ2-7, the full variable domain is GAGVSQTPSNKVTEKGKYVELRCDPISGHTALYWYRQSLGQGPEFLIYFQGTGAADDSGLPNDRFFAVRPEGSVSTLKIQRTERGDSAVYLCASSLIAGGRYEQYFGPGTRLTVT.

The V gene is TRBV7-9, the J gene TRBJ2-3, with D uncertain. V was trimmed by 3 bases and J by 0 bases, leaving 7 bases between them. The CDR3 length is 14 residues. In germline, CDR1 is SEHNR, CDR2 FQNEAQ (reference sequence). The CDR3 bases are TGTGCCAGCAGCTTTACAATCAGCACAGATACGCAGTATTTT. Protein: CASSFTISTDTQYF. The whole variable domain, remainder taken from reference TRBV7-9 and TRBJ2-3, is DTGVSQNPRHKITKRGQNVTFRCDPISEHNRLYWYRQTLGQGPEFLTYFQNEAQLEKSRLLSDRFSAERPKGSFSTLEIQRTEQGDSAMYLCASSFTISTDTQYFGPGTRLTVL.

By its share, this clonotype is medium-sized. Here the CDR3 reads CASSFLAVDDEQFF. CDR3 in DNA: TGTGCCAGCAGTTTTCTAGCGGTTGACGATGAGCAGTTCTTC. The rearrangement links TRBV12-3 or TRBV12-4 to TRBJ2-1; the match to TRBD2 covers 7 bases. This CDR3 contains 14 residues. V lost 3 bases and J lost 8; bases outside the gene matches: 7.

This clonotype was seen a handful of times. V is TRBV28 and J is TRBJ1-5, with D possibly TRBD1 on 6 matching bases. Germline CDR1 MDHEN, CDR2 SYDVKM. There are 16 residues in the CDR3. V was pared by 5 bases and J by 1 base, with 15 bases between. The CDR3 loop is CASSATGTGSNQPQHF. Here the CDR3 DNA reads TGTGCCAGCAGTGCGACAGGTACAGGGAGCAATCAGCCCCAGCATTTT.

The V call is TRBV7-8, the J call TRBJ2-2, with D maybe TRBD2 (5 bases). V was trimmed by 2 bases and J by 2 bases, leaving 12 bases between them. CDR1 and CDR2 (germline): SGHVS, FQNEAQ. The CDR3 contains 16 residues. CDR3 DNA sequence: TGTGCCAGCAGCTTATACGTGGGAGCCAACACCGGGGAGCTGTTTTTT. Translated, it gives CASSLYVGANTGELFF.

The chain has TRBV11-2 and TRBJ1-5; D is ambiguous. Germline CDR1 is SGHAT and CDR2 is FQNNGV. V lost 2 bases and J lost 0, with 8 bases in between. This CDR3 comprises 15 residues. The DNA of the CDR3 is TGTGCCAGCAGCTTAAACGGGAATAGCAATCAGCCCCAGCATTTT. Translation: CASSLNGNSNQPQHF.

In this sample, this clonotype turned up a few times. The chain carries TRBV3-1 and TRBJ2-7; 9 nucleotides line up with TRBD1. The CDR3 contains 15 residues. V shed 2 bases and J 6 bases; nucleotides not matched to a gene: 8. CDR1 is LGHDT and CDR2 is YNNKEL in the germline V gene (reference sequence). For the CDR3, the DNA is TGTGCCAGCAGCCAACAACCCGGGACAGGGAGCGAGCAGTACTTC. As protein: CASSQQPGTGSEQYF.

The chain recombines TRBV24-1 with TRBJ2-3; D gene unclear. The CDR3 loop spans 15 amino acids. V gave up 4 bases and J gave up 1 base, with 11 bases separating them. Germline V gives CDR1 KGHDR, CDR2 SFDVKD. The CDR3 coding sequence is TGTGCCACCAGTGACCCCACAGAACGCACAGATACGCAGTATTTT. It is translated as CATSDPTERTDTQYF.

This clonotype showed up just once. A much larger clone differs by one base, so this may be a read error. The chain combines TRBV7-6 with TRBJ2-6; D gene ambiguous. V was shortened by 6 bases and J by 0 bases, with 6 bases between the two germline ends. The CDR3 is made up of 14 amino acids. Germline CDR1 SGHVS, CDR2 FNYEAQ. CDR3 sequence reads: CASSGYSGANVLTF. CDR3 DNA sequence: TGTGCCAGCAGTGGCTACTCTGGGGCCAACGTCCTGACTTTC.

Judged by abundance, this clonotype is hyperexpanded. The gene calls are TRBV28 and TRBJ2-3; TRBD1 or TRBD2 may be the D gene (5 bases each). The CDR3 totals 15 residues. V lost 6 bases and J 2 bases, leaving 15 bases between the germline ends. CDR1 is MDHEN and CDR2 is SYDVKM in the germline V gene. The CDR3 protein is CASSYGGDLTDTQYF. The CDR3 DNA sequence: TGTGCCAGCAGCTATGGGGGAGACCTCACAGATACGCAGTATTTT.

This chain uses TRBV6-5 with TRBJ1-5; 7 bases fit TRBD1. The CDR3 consists of 13 residues. CDR1 is MNHEY, CDR2 SVGAGI, per germline. Trimming removed 6 bases from V and 6 bases from J; junction bases left unmatched: 5. The CDR3 bases are TGTGCCAGCAGCTATACAGGGGCTCAGCCCCAGCATTTT. It translates to CASSYTGAQPQHF.

This clonotype was observed many times. This chain connects TRBV6-1 to TRBJ2-7, with 8 bases lining up with TRBD1. This CDR3 contains 14 residues. J gave up 0 bases and V 4 bases, and 2 bases lay outside the gene matches. The V gene's germline CDR1 is MNHNS and CDR2 SASEGT. This CDR3 reads CASSGTGSSYEQYF. The CDR3 DNA sequence: TGTGCCAGCAGTGGGACAGGGAGCTCCTACGAGCAGTACTTC.

This clonotype was counted many times. The chain uses TRBV3-1 and TRBJ2-1, with D perhaps matching TRBD2 (6 bases). The CDR3 spans 13 residues. Trimming shortened V by 4 bases and J by 10 bases, and 14 bases separated the two germline ends. Germline V gives CDR1 LGHDT, CDR2 YNNKEL (reference sequence). The CDR3 region is CASSPQSAGEQFF. The DNA of the CDR3 is TGTGCCAGCAGCCCACAAAGCGCGGGGGAGCAGTTCTTC.